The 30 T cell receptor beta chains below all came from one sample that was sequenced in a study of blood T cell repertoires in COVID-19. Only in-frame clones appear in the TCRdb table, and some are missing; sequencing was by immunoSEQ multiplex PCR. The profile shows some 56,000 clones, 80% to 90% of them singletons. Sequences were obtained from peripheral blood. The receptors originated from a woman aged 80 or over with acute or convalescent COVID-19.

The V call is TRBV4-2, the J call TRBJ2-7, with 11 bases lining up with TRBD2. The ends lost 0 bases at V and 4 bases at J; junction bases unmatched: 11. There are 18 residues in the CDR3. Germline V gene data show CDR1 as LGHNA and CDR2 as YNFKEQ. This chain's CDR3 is CASSQDSGTSGLLYEQYF. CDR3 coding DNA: TGTGCCAGCAGCCAAGATTCGGGGACTAGCGGACTGTTATACGAGCAGTACTTC.

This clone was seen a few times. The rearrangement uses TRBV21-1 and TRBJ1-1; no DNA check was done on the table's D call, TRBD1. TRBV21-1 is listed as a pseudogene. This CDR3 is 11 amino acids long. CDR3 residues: CARGLYAEAFF. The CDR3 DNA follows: TGTGCCAGGGGCTTGTACGCTGAAGCTTTCTTT.

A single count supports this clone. CDR3 DNA sequence: TGCGCCAGCAGCCTAACAGGGACCCAAGAGACCCAGTACTTC. It encodes CASSLTGTQETQYF. The V and J genes are TRBV5-1 and TRBJ2-5; maybe TRBD1 (6 bases). V dropped 4 bases and J dropped 1 base, with 11 bases sitting between them. The V gene's germline CDR1 is SGHRS and CDR2 YFSETQ. The CDR3 covers 14 residues.

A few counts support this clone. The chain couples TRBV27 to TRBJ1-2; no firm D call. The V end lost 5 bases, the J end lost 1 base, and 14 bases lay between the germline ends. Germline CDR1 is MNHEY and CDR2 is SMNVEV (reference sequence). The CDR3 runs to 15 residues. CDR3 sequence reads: CASSPLAGFNYGYTF. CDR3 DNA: TGTGCCAGCAGTCCCCTCGCGGGATTTAACTATGGCTACACCTTC.

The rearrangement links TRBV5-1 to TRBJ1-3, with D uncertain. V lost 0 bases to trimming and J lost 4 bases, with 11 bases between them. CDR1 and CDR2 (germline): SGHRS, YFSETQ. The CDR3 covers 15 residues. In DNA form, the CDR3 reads TGCGCCAGCAGCTTGGAACACGGCGGGGGAAACACCATATATTTT. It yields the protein CASSLEHGGGNTIYF.

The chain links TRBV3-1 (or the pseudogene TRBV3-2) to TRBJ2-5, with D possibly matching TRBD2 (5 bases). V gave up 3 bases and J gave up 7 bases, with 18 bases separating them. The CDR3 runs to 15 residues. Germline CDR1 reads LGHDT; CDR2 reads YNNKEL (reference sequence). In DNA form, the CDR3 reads TGTGCCAGCAGCCACAACGCGCTCGCCGGAGGGACCCAGTACTTC. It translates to CASSHNALAGGTQYF.

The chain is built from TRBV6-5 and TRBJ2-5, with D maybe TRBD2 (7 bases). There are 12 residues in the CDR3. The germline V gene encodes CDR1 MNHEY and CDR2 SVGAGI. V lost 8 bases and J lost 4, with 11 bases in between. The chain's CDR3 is CASRAGAETQYF. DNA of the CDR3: TGTGCCAGCCGGGCGGGGGCAGAGACCCAGTACTTC.

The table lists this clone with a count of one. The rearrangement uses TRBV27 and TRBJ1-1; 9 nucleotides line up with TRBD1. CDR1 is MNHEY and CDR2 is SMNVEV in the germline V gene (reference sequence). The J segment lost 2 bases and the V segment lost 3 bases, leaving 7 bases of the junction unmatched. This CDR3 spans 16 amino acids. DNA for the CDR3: TGTGCCAGCAGTTTGGGAAGGGGACAGGGCAACACTGAAGCTTTCTTT. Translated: CASSLGRGQGNTEAFF.

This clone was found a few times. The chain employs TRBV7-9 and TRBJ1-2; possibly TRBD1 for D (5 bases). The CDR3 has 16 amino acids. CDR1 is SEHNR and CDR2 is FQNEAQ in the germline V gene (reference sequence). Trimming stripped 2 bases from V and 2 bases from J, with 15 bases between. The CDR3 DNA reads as TGTGCCAGCAGCTTATATAGGGGCGCAGCAAACTATGGCTACACCTTC. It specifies CASSLYRGAANYGYTF. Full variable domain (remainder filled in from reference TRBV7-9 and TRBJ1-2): DTGVSQNPRHKITKRGQNVTFRCDPISEHNRLYWYRQTLGQGPEFLTYFQNEAQLEKSRLLSDRFSAERPKGSFSTLEIQRTEQGDSAMYLCASSLYRGAANYGYTFGSGTRLTVV.

The CDR3, as DNA: TGCGCCAGCAGCGCTGGGGGGGGACGCCCGACCAATGAGCAGTTCTTC. Amino acid sequence: CASSAGGGRPTNEQFF. The rearrangement uses TRBV5-1 and TRBJ2-1, with 7 bases matching TRBD2. The junction had 13 bases not matched to a gene; V was cut back by 4 bases and J by 6 bases. The CDR3 is 16 amino acids. Germline V CDR1 and CDR2: SGHRS, YFSETQ.

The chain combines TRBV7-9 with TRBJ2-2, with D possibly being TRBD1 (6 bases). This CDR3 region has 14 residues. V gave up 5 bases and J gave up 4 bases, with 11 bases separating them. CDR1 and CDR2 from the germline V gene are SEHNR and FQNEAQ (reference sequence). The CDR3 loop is CASSPGHPTGELFF. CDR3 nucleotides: TGTGCCAGCAGCCCGGGACATCCCACCGGGGAGCTGTTTTTT.

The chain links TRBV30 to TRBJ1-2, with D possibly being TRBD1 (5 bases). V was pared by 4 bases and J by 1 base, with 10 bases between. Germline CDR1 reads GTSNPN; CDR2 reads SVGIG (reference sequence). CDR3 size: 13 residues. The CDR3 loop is CAWTAGGNYGYTF. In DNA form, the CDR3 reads TGTGCCTGGACGGCGGGGGGTAACTATGGCTACACCTTC.

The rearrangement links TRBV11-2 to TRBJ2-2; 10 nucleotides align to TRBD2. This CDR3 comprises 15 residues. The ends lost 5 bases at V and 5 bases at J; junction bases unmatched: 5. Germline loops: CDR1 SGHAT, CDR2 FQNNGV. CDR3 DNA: TGTGCCAGCAGCCAAACTAGCGGGGTTACCGGGGAGCTGTTTTTT. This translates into CASSQTSGVTGELFF.

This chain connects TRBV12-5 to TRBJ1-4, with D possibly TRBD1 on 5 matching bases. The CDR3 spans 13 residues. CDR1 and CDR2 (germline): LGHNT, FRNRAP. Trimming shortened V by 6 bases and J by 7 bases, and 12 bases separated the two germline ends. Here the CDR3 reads CASGQGFGEKLFF. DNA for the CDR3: TGTGCTAGTGGCCAGGGTTTCGGTGAAAAACTGTTTTTT.

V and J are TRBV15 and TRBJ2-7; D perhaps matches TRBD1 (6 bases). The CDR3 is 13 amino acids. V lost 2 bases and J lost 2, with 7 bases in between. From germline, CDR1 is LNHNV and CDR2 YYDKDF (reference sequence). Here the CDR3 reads CATSRYRAYEQYF. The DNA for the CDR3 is TGTGCCACCAGCAGATACAGGGCCTACGAGCAGTACTTC. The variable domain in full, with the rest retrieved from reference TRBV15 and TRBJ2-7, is DAMVIQNPRYQVTQFGKPVTLSCSQTLNHNVMYWYQQKSSQAPKLLFHYYDKDFNNEADTPDNFQSRRPNTSFCFLDIRSPGLGDTAMYLCATSRYRAYEQYFGPGTRLTVT.

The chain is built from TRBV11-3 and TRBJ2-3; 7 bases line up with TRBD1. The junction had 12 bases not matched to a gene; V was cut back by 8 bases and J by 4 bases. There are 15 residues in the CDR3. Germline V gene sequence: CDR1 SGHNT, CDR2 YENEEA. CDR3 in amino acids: CASVARQGVADTQYF. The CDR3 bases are TGTGCCAGCGTAGCTCGGCAGGGGGTGGCAGATACGCAGTATTTT.

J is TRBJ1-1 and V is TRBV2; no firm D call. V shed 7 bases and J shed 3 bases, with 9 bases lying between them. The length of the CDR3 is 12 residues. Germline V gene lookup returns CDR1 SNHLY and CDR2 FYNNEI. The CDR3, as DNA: TGTGCCAGCAAAGAGGGATACACTGAAGCTTTCTTT. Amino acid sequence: CASKEGYTEAFF.

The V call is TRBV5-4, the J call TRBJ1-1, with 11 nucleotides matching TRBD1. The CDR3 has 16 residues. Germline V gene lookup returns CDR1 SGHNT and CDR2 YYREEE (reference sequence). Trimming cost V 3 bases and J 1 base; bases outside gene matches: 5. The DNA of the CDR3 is TGTGCCAGCAGCTCCGGGACAGGGGGAACGAACACTGAAGCTTTCTTT. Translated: CASSSGTGGTNTEAFF.

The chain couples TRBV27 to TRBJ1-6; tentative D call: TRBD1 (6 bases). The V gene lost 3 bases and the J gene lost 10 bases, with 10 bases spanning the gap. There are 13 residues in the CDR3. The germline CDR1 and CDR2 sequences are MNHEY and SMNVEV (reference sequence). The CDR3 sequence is CASSFTGYSPLHF. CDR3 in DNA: TGTGCCAGCAGTTTCACAGGGTACTCACCCCTCCACTTT.

CDR3 residues: CATSDSGSTEAFF. The CDR3 DNA reads TGTGCCACCAGTGATTCCGGGAGTACTGAAGCTTTCTTT. V and J are TRBV24-1 and TRBJ1-1, with D uncertain. Per germline, CDR1 KGHDR and CDR2 SFDVKD. This CDR3 has 13 residues. The ends were cut back, 2 bases at V and 5 bases at J, with 8 bases in the middle.

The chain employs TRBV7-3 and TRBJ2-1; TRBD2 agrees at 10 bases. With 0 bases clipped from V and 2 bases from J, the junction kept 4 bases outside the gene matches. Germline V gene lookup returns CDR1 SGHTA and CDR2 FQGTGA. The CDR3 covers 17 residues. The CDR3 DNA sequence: TGTGCCAGCAGCTTAACTGGAACTAGCGGGGCCTACAATGAGCAGTTCTTC. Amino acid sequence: CASSLTGTSGAYNEQFF.

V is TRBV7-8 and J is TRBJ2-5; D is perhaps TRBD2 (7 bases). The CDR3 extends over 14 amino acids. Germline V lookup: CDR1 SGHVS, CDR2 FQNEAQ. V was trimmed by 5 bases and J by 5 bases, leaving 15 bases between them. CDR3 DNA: TGTGCCAGCAGCATCCTACAGGGAGGGGAGACCCAGTACTTC. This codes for CASSILQGGETQYF.

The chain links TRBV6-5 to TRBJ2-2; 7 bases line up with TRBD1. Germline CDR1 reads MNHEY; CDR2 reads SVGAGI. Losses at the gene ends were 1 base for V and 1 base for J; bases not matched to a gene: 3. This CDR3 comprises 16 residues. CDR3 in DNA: TGTGCCAGCAGTTACTTGGGACAGAGGAACACCGGGGAGCTGTTTTTT. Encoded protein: CASSYLGQRNTGELFF.

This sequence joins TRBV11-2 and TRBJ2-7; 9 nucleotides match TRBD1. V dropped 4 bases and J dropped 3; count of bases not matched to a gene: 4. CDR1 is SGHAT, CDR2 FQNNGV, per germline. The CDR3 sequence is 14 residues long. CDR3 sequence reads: CASSSGQGRYEQYF. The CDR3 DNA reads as TGTGCCAGCAGCTCGGGACAGGGTCGCTACGAGCAGTACTTC.

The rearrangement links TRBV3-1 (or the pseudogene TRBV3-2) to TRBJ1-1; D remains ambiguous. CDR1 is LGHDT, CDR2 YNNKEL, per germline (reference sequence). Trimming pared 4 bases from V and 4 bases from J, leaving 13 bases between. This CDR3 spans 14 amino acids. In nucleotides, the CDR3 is TGTGCCAGCAGCCCCTCTAGGTCGGCCACTGAAGCTTTCTTT. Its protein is CASSPSRSATEAFF.

In nucleotides, the CDR3 is TGCGCCAGCAGCTTGGGGGACAGGATGAACACTGAAGCTTTCTTT. Amino acids: CASSLGDRMNTEAFF. This chain joins TRBV5-1 and TRBJ1-1; 8 nucleotides agree with TRBD1. CDR1 and CDR2 (germline): SGHRS, YFSETQ. Germline trimming cut 0 bases from V and 0 bases from J; bases unmatched to any gene: 1. The length of the CDR3 is 15 residues.

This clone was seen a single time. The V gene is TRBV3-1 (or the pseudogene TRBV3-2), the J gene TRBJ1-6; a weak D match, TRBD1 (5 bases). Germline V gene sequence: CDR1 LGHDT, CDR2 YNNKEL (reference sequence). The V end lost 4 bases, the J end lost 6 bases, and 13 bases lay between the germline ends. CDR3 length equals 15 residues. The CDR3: CASSRQRGGNSPLHF. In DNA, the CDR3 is TGTGCCAGCAGCCGTCAAAGGGGAGGTAATTCACCCCTCCACTTT.

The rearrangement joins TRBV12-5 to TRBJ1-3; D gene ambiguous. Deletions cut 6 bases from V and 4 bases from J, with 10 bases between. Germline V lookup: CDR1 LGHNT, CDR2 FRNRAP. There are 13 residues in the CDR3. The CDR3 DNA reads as TGTGCTAGTGGACCAGTCGGGGGAAACACCATATATTTT. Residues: CASGPVGGNTIYF.

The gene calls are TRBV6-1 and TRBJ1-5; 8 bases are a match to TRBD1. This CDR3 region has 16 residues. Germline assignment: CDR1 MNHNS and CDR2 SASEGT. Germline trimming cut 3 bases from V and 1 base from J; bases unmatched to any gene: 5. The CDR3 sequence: CASSEKTGASNQPQHF. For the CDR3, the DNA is TGTGCCAGCAGTGAGAAGACAGGGGCGAGCAATCAGCCCCAGCATTTT.

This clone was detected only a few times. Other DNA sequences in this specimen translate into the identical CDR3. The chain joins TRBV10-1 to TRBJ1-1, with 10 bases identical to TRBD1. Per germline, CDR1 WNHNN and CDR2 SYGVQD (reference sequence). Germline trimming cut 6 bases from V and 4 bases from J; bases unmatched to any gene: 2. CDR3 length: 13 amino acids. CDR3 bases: TGCGCCAGCAGCCGGACAGGGGGCACTGAAGCTTTCTTT. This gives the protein CASSRTGGTEAFF.